The clone carrying this T cell receptor (beta chain) was detected only a few times. Its antigen is still unknown. Template switching added a universal primer site, and cDNA bore unique molecular identifiers. TCRdb recomputed calls from the 5' RACE reads with MiXCR, one row per CDR3 protein. Of 470,000 or so distinct CDR3 sequences detected, approximately 24% appear once; the ten largest clones hold 2.9%. CDR1 MNHEY and CDR2 SVGAGI come from the germline V gene. The CDR3 runs 13 residues. Trimming took off 0 bases at V and 5 bases at J, with 7 bases between the two ends. This entry belongs to a study of identical twins. Study-wide results and limits: It was out-of-frame TCR alpha sharing in monozygotic twins that models underestimated. Out-of-frame beta sequences exhibited a weaker degree of excess twin sharing.

The same sample was also studied in work on T cells expressing NK-cell markers.

Sequences were obtained from CD4+ T cells sorted from blood. The sequence derives from a woman aged 18-29 years in good health. The gene calls are TRBV6-5 and TRBJ1-1, with D uncertain. This CDR3 is CASSYSRTTEAFF. The CDR3 DNA sequence: TGTGCCAGCAGTTACTCGAGGACTACTGAAGCTTTCTTT.